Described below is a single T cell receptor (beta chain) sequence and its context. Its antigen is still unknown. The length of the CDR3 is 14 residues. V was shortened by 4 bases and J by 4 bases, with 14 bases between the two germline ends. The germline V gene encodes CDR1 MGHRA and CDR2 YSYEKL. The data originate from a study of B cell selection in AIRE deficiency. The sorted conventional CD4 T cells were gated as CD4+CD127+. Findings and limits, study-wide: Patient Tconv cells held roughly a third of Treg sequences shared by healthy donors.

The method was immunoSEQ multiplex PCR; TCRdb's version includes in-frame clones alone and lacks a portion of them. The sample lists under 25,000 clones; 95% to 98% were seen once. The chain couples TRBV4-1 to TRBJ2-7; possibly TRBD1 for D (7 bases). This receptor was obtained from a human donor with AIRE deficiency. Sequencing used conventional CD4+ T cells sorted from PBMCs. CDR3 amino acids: CASSLRGVGYEQYF. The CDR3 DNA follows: TGCGCCAGCAGCCTCAGGGGGGTGGGTTACGAGCAGTACTTC.